This record concerns one T cell receptor (beta chain) sequence. The target antigen is unknown. These data come from a study of T cell repertoires in cytomegalovirus infection. In the study overall: Recently identified HLA-C-restricted and well-studied HLA-B-restricted CMV epitopes were used.

Using its own MiXCR run on the reads, TCRdb lists one record per CDR3 protein. The sample gives under 350,000 distinct CDR3 sequences, about 20% of which show up once; roughly 19% is in the top ten. Whole-study findings and limits: Summed frequency of shared TCR beta families picked out CMV carriers who also had the relevant HLA.

Deletions cut 5 bases from V and 4 bases from J, with 3 bases between. Germline assignment: CDR1 SQVTM and CDR2 ANQGSEA. The CDR3 spans 11 residues. This receptor was taken from a human donor in good health (CMV status not recorded). Some clones in this sample may be carry-over from other donors' samples. Sequences were derived from cultured PBMCs, sampled from culture after CMV antigen stimulation. The chain employs TRBV29-1 and TRBJ2-6, with D uncertain. The CDR3 nucleotides read TGCAGCGTTTCCGGGGCCAACGTCCTGACTTTC. It encodes CSVSGANVLTF.